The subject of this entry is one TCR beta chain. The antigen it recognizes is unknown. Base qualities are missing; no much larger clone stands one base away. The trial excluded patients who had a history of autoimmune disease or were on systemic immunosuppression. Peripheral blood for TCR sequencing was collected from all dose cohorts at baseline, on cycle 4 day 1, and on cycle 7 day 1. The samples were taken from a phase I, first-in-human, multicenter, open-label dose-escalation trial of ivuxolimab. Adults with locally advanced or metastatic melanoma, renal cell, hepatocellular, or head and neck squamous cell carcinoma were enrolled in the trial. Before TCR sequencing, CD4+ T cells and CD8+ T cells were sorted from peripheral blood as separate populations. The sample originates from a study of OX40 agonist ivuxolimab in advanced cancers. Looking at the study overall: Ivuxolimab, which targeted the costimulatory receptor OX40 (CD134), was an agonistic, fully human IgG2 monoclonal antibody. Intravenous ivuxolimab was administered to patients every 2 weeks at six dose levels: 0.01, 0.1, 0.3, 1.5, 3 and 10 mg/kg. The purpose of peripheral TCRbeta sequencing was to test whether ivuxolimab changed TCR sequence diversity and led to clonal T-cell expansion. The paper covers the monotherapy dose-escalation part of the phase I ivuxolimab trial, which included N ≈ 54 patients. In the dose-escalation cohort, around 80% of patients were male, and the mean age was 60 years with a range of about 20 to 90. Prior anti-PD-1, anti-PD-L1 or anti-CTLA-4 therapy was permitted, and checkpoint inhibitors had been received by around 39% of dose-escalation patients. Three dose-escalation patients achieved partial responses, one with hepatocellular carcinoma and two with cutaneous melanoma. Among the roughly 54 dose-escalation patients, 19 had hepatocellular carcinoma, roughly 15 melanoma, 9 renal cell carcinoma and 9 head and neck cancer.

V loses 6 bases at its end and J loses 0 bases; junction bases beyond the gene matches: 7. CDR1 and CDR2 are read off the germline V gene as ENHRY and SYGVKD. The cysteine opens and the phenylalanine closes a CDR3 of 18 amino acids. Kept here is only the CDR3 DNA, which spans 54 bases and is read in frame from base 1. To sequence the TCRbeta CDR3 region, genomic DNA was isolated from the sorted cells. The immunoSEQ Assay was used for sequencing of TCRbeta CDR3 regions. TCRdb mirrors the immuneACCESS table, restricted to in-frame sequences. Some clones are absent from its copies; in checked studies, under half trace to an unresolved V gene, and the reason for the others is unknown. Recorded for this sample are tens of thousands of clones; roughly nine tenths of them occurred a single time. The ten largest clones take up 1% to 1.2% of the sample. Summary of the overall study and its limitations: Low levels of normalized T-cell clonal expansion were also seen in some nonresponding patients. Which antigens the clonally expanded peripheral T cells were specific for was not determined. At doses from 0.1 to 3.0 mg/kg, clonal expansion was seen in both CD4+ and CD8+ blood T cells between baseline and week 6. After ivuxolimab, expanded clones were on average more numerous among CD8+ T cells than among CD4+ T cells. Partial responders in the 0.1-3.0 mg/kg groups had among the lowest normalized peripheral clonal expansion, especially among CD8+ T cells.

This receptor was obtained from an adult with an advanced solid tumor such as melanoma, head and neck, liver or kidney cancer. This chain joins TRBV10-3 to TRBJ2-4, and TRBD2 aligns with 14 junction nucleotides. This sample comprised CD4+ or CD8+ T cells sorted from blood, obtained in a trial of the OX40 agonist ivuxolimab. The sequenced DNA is TGTGCCATCAGCCCGACTAGCGGGGGGGCGATAGCCAAAAACATTCAGTACTTC. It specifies CAISPTSGGAIAKNIQYF.